Below are 27 T cell receptor beta chains sequenced from a single sample in a study of blood T cell repertoires in COVID-19. Generated by immunoSEQ multiplex PCR, the TCRdb table keeps only in-frame clones and is missing some. The sample shows roughly 250,000 clones, 88% of them seen only once. Specimen: PBMCs or T cells enriched from blood (not recorded which). The receptors were gathered from a woman in her thirties or forties with acute COVID-19.

The chain uses TRBV3-1 (or the pseudogene TRBV3-2) and TRBJ2-1; D unresolved. Germline-derived CDR1 and CDR2 are LGHDT and YNNKEL (reference sequence). V was shortened by 0 bases and J by 5 bases, with 17 bases between the two germline ends. This CDR3 is 17 amino acids long. CDR3 sequence (DNA): TGTGCCAGCAGCCAAGATCGGAGCCCCCTTTACCACAATGAGCAGTTCTTC. Protein: CASSQDRSPLYHNEQFF.

The chain uses TRBV28 and TRBJ2-1; 14 bases line up with TRBD2. The CDR3 extends over 16 amino acids. Germline CDR1 is MDHEN and CDR2 is SYDVKM. V shed 6 bases, J shed 12 bases, and the junction held 13 bases outside the gene matches. CDR3 nucleotide sequence: TGTGCCAGCAGCCTAGGGACTAGCGGGAGTTTGGGTCGGCAGTTCTTC. Amino acids: CASSLGTSGSLGRQFF.

The gene calls are TRBV11-2 and TRBJ2-1, with 11 bases that match TRBD2. CDR3 size: 17 residues. CDR1 is SGHAT, CDR2 FQNNGV, per germline. The junction had 14 bases not matched to a gene; V was cut back by 5 bases and J by 8 bases. CDR3 coding DNA: TGTGCCAGCAGCAAGACTAGCGGGATCCCCCCGGTCGATGAGCAGTTCTTC. Its protein product is CASSKTSGIPPVDEQFF. Based on the CDR3 plus reference TRBV11-2 and TRBJ2-1, the full variable domain is EAGVAQSPRYKIIEKRQSVAFWCNPISGHATLYWYQQILGQGPKLLIQFQNNGVVDDSQLPKDRFSAERLKGVDSTLKIQPAKLEDSAVYLCASSKTSGIPPVDEQFFGPGTRLTVL.

The chain employs TRBV10-3 and TRBJ2-1; D possibly corresponds to TRBD2 (6 bases). Germline V gene lookup returns CDR1 ENHRY and CDR2 SYGVKD. The germline V and J ends were trimmed by 6 bases and 7 bases, with 19 bases remaining between them. The CDR3 is 15 residues long. CDR3: CAIRDGTPQTNEQFF. The CDR3 DNA reads as TGTGCCATCAGAGACGGGACTCCCCAGACAAATGAGCAGTTCTTC.

The rearrangement joins TRBV7-9 to TRBJ1-1, with 8 bases fitting TRBD1. V gave up 5 bases and J gave up 1 base; unmatched junction bases: 6. The CDR3 is 15 amino acids. The germline gives CDR1 SEHNR, CDR2 FQNEAQ (reference sequence). CDR3 amino acids: CASSPSGTGNTEAFF. The CDR3 coding sequence is TGTGCCAGCAGCCCGTCCGGGACAGGGAACACTGAAGCTTTCTTT.

The J gene is TRBJ1-1, the V gene TRBV27; perhaps TRBD1 as D (5 bases). Germline V gives CDR1 MNHEY, CDR2 SMNVEV (reference sequence). V lost 5 bases and J 6 bases, leaving 19 bases between the germline ends. This CDR3 is 15 amino acids long. The CDR3 region is CASSPSGRGGAEAFF. CDR3 nucleotide sequence: TGTGCCAGCAGTCCCTCGGGCCGTGGGGGGGCTGAAGCTTTCTTT.

In its sample, this clone was seen once. The chain couples TRBV5-1 to TRBJ2-4; D remains ambiguous. The CDR3 contains 14 residues. Germline values: CDR1 SGHRS, CDR2 YFSETQ. Trimming removed 5 bases at V and 7 bases at J, with 16 bases between. CDR3 protein: CASSSLGQRNIQYF. The CDR3 bases are TGCGCCAGCAGTTCTCTTGGGCAAAGGAACATTCAGTACTTC. The full variable domain, its missing parts supplied by reference TRBV5-1 and TRBJ2-4, is KAGVTQTPRYLIKTRGQQVTLSCSPISGHRSVSWYQQTPGQGLQFLFEYFSETQRNKGNFPGRFSGRQFSNSRSEMNVSTLELGDSALYLCASSSLGQRNIQYFGAGTRLSVL.

The rearrangement links TRBV7-3 to TRBJ2-7; 10 bases are shared with TRBD2. Looked up from germline, CDR1 is SGHTA and CDR2 is FQGTGA. The CDR3 has 15 amino acids. Losses at the gene ends were 5 bases for V and 5 bases for J; bases not matched to a gene: 9. The CDR3 sequence: CASSILAGEADEQYF. CDR3 nucleotide sequence: TGTGCCAGCAGCATCCTAGCGGGAGAAGCAGACGAGCAGTACTTC.

The chain joins TRBV5-1 to TRBJ2-7, with 12 bases identical to TRBD2. The CDR3 covers 17 residues. After removal of 5 bases from V and 0 bases from J, the junction contained 9 bases not matched to a gene. Germline CDR1 SGHRS, CDR2 YFSETQ. CDR3 protein: CASSRLAGAPSSYEQYF. The CDR3, as DNA: TGCGCCAGCAGTCGACTAGCGGGAGCCCCGAGCTCCTACGAGCAGTACTTC.

The chain recombines TRBV11-3 with TRBJ1-1, with D uncertain. The V end was cut by 2 bases, the J end by 4 bases, with 8 bases between. This CDR3 comprises 13 residues. In germline, CDR1 is SGHNT, CDR2 YENEEA. This CDR3 is CASSLFEGTEAFF. The CDR3 DNA reads as TGTGCCAGCAGCTTATTTGAGGGCACTGAAGCTTTCTTT.

The sample holds a few counts of this clone. The chain combines TRBV28 with TRBJ1-5; the D is unclear. V shed 8 bases and J shed 5 bases, with 13 bases lying between them. The germline gives CDR1 MDHEN, CDR2 SYDVKM. This CDR3 spans 13 amino acids. CDR3 amino acids: CASLDLGYQPQHF. CDR3 nucleotide sequence: TGTGCCAGCCTGGACTTGGGGTATCAGCCCCAGCATTTT.

The chain is built from TRBV4-1 and TRBJ2-1; TRBD2 matches at 11 bases. The V gene's germline CDR1 is MGHRA and CDR2 YSYEKL. Germline trimming cut 4 bases from V and 0 bases from J; bases unmatched to any gene: 11. This CDR3 comprises 19 residues. Here the CDR3 reads CASSPFRTSGRSSYNEQFF. CDR3 in DNA: TGCGCCAGCAGCCCATTCCGGACTAGCGGGCGTAGCTCCTACAATGAGCAGTTCTTC.

J is TRBJ1-2 and V is TRBV3-1 (or the pseudogene TRBV3-2), with D possibly TRBD1 on 5 matching bases. The CDR3 loop spans 13 amino acids. CDR1 is LGHDT and CDR2 is YNNKEL in the germline V gene (reference sequence). With 2 bases removed from V and 2 bases from J, the gap between germline ends came to 6 bases. Written as DNA, the CDR3 is TGTGCCAGCAGCCAAACAGGAAACTATGGCTACACCTTC. Residues: CASSQTGNYGYTF.

The chain couples TRBV21-1 to TRBJ1-2. TRBV21-1 is designated a pseudogene. This CDR3 has 14 residues. The CDR3 loop reads CASSKGPGSYGYTF. The CDR3 DNA is TGTGCCAGCAGCAAAGGTCCGGGGAGTTATGGCTACACCTTC.

The V gene is TRBV30, the J gene TRBJ1-1; D unclear. V was shortened by 0 bases and J by 7 bases, with 15 bases between the two germline ends. The CDR3 has 14 amino acids. Germline lookup yields CDR1 GTSNPN and CDR2 SVGIG (reference sequence). CDR3: CAWSVKRFTDEAFF. CDR3 coding DNA: TGTGCCTGGAGTGTAAAAAGGTTTACAGATGAAGCTTTCTTT.

This chain's CDR3 is CASSGSFSDSGNTIYF. The DNA of the CDR3 is TGCGCCAGCAGTGGATCTTTCAGCGACTCTGGAAACACCATATATTTT. The V and J genes are TRBV10-2 and TRBJ1-3; D ambiguous. This CDR3 has 16 amino acids. Trimming removed 4 bases from V and 0 bases from J, with 13 bases in between. In germline, CDR1 is WSHSY, CDR2 SAAADI.

The chain employs TRBV18 and TRBJ2-3, with 8 nucleotides matching TRBD2. Germline-derived CDR1 and CDR2 are KGHSH and LQKENI. V shed 0 bases and J 3 bases; nucleotides not matched to a gene: 11. This CDR3 spans 18 amino acids. The CDR3 DNA is TGTGCCAGCTCACCACCGTCTCAGCCGGGAGGGCCTACAGATACGCAGTATTTT. Amino acids: CASSPPSQPGGPTDTQYF.

The rearrangement uses TRBV14 and TRBJ1-4; no reliable D call. CDR3 length equals 13 residues. CDR1 and CDR2 from the germline V gene are SGHDN and FVKESK. V was trimmed by 3 bases and J by 7 bases, leaving 9 bases between them. The CDR3 reads CASSQGGSEKLFF. The CDR3 nucleotides are TGTGCCAGCAGCCAGGGAGGTAGTGAAAAACTGTTTTTT.

The chain uses TRBV12-3 or TRBV12-4 and TRBJ1-2; D gene ambiguous. Deletions cut 6 bases from V and 4 bases from J, with 9 bases between. The CDR3 is 12 residues long. The CDR3 loop is CASSPLSYGYTF. CDR3 in DNA: TGTGCCAGCAGCCCCCTCAGCTATGGCTACACCTTC.

V gene TRBV6-5 combines with J gene TRBJ1-6; 9 bases match TRBD1. CDR3 length equals 15 residues. The germline CDR1 and CDR2 sequences are MNHEY and SVGAGI. V was clipped by 5 bases and J by 5 bases; unmatched bases: 4. For the CDR3, the DNA is TGTGCCAGCAGTCCCCGGGACAGGGATAATTCACCCCTCCACTTT. This codes for CASSPRDRDNSPLHF.

Concerning this clone itself: A junction boundary mismatches the germline segment, possibly from a read error. The rearrangement uses TRBV7-3 and TRBJ2-1; TRBD2 agrees at 8 bases. The CDR3 is made up of 14 amino acids. In germline, CDR1 is SGHTA, CDR2 FQGTGA. The CDR3 region is CASSLNGGPLAAIF. The CDR3 DNA reads as TGTGCCAGCAGCTTAAACGGGGGCCCACTAGCGGCCATCTTC. Filled out from reference TRBV7-3 and TRBJ2-1, the complete variable domain reads GAGVSQTPSNKVTEKGKYVELRCDPISGHTALYWYRQSLGQGPEFLIYFQGTGAADDSGLPNDRFFAVRPEGSVSTLKIQRTERGDSAVYLCASSLNGGPLAAIFGPGTRLTVL.

The chain uses TRBV21-1 and TRBJ2-6; the table's D call of TRBD2 was not tested on the DNA. TRBV21-1 is a pseudogene locus. The CDR3 consists of 17 residues. CDR3 DNA: TGTGCCAGCAGCAAAGGGGAGGCCAACTCTGGGGCCAACGTCCTGACTTTC. Translating gives CASSKGEANSGANVLTF.

The chain links TRBV11-2 to TRBJ1-5; 7 bases are a match to TRBD1. Germline CDR1 SGHAT, CDR2 FQNNGV. The CDR3 contains 15 residues. Germline trimming cut 6 bases from V and 4 bases from J; bases unmatched to any gene: 9. The CDR3 DNA sequence: TGTGCCAGCAGAAGACCGGGACAGTTTAATCAGCCCCAGCATTTT. This translates into CASRRPGQFNQPQHF.

This chain uses TRBV5-6 with TRBJ1-5; D call uncertain. This CDR3 spans 15 amino acids. V dropped 4 bases and J dropped 0 bases, with 11 bases sitting between them. CDR1 is SGHDT and CDR2 is YYEEEE in the germline V gene. The CDR3 loop is CASSLRHHSNQPQHF. The DNA of the CDR3 is TGTGCCAGCAGCCTCCGACATCATAGCAATCAGCCCCAGCATTTT.

The DNA for the CDR3 is TGTGCCAGCAGCTTAGCCGTTGGAGGGACGCTGTTTTTT. It is translated as CASSLAVGGTLFF. V gene TRBV7-9 combines with J gene TRBJ1-4; TRBD1 is a possible D gene (5 bases). Between the trimmed V and J ends, which lost 0 bases and 14 bases, there was a span of 13 bases. The CDR3 is made up of 13 amino acids. The germline gives CDR1 SEHNR, CDR2 FQNEAQ (reference sequence).

V is TRBV18 and J is TRBJ1-4; weak D call: TRBD1 (6 bases). CDR1 is KGHSH and CDR2 is LQKENI in the germline V gene. V was shortened by 1 base and J by 7 bases, with 13 bases between the two germline ends. The length of the CDR3 is 15 residues. The CDR3 spells CASSPQHRDGEKLFF. Here the CDR3 DNA reads TGTGCCAGCTCACCACAGCACAGGGACGGTGAAAAACTGTTTTTT.

The chain employs TRBV5-6 and TRBJ2-2; D uncertain. Germline lookup yields CDR1 SGHDT and CDR2 YYEEEE. The CDR3 spans 15 residues. The V end lost 0 bases, the J end lost 1 base, and 7 bases lay between the germline ends. The CDR3 DNA reads TGTGCCAGCAGCTTGGGGCCCAAGAACACCGGGGAGCTGTTTTTT. Encoded protein: CASSLGPKNTGELFF.